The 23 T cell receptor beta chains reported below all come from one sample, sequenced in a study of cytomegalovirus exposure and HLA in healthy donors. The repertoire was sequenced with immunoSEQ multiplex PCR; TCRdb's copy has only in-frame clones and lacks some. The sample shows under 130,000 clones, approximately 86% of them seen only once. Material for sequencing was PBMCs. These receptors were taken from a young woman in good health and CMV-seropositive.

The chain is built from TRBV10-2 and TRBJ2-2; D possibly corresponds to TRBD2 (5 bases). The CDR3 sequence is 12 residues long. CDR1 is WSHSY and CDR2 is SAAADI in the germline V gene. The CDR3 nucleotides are TGCGCAGGCGGGCAGGCCTCCGGGGAGCTGTTTTTT. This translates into CAGGQASGELFF.

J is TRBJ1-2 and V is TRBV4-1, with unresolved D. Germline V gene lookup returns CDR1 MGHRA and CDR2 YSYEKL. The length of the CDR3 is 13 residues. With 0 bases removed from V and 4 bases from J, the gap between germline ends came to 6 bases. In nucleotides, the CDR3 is TGCGCCAGCAGCCAAGACAGTACCTATGGCTACACCTTC. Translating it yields CASSQDSTYGYTF.

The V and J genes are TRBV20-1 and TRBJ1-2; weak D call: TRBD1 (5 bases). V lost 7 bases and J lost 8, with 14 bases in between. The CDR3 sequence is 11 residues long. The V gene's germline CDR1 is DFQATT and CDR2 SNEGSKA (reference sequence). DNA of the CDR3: TGCAGTGTATGGAGGGGCGGGGGCTACACCTTC. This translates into CSVWRGGGYTF.

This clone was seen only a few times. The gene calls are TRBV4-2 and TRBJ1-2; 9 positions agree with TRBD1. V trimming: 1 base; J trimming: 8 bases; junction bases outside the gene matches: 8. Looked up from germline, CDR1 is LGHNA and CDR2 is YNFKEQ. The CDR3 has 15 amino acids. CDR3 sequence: CASSQGTGTGHGYTF. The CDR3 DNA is TGTGCCAGCAGCCAAGGAACCGGGACAGGGCACGGCTACACCTTC.

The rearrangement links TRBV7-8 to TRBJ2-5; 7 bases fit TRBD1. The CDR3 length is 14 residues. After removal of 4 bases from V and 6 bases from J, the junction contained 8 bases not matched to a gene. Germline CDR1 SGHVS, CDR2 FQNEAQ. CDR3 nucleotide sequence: TGTGCCAGCAGCTCCATGACAGGGTTGAAGACCCAGTACTTC. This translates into CASSSMTGLKTQYF. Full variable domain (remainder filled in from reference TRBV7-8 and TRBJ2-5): GAGVSQSPRYKVAKRGQDVALRCDPISGHVSLFWYQQALGQGPEFLTYFQNEAQLDKSGLPSDRFFAERPEGSVSTLKIQRTQQEDSAVYLCASSSMTGLKTQYFGPGTRLLVL.

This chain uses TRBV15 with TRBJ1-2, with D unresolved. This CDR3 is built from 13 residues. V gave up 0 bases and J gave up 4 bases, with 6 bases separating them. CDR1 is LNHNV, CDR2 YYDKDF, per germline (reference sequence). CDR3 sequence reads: CATSRDRGYGYTF. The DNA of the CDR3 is TGTGCCACCAGCAGAGATCGAGGCTATGGCTACACCTTC.

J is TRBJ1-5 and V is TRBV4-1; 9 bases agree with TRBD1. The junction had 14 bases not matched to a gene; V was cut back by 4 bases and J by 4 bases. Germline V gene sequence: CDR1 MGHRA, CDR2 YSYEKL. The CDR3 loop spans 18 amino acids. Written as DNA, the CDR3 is TGCGCCAGCAGCCGAGGCCGGGGACAGGGTGAGAGAAATCAGCCCCAGCATTTT. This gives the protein CASSRGRGQGERNQPQHF.

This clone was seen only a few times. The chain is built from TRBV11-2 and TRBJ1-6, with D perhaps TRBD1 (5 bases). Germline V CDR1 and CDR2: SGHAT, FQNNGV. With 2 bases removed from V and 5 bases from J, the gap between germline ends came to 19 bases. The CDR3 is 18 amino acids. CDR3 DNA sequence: TGTGCCAGCAGCTTAAGGGCGGGGAGGGGCGCGAATAATTCACCCCTCCACTTT. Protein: CASSLRAGRGANNSPLHF.

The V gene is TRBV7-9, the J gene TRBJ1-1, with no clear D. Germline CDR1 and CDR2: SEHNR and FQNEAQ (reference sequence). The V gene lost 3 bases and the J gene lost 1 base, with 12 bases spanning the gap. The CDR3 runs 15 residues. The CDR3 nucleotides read TGTGCCAGCAGCTTCCCCGAGGGCCAGAACACTGAAGCTTTCTTT. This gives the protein CASSFPEGQNTEAFF.

The CDR3 DNA reads TGTGCCAGCAGCGAACAGGGATACACTGAAGCTTTCTTT. It is translated as CASSEQGYTEAFF. The genes are TRBV13 and TRBJ1-1, with D perhaps matching TRBD1 (6 bases). Per the germline V gene, CDR1 is PRHDT and CDR2 is FYEKMQ (reference sequence). The CDR3 runs to 13 residues. V lost 5 bases and J 3 bases, leaving 10 bases between the germline ends.

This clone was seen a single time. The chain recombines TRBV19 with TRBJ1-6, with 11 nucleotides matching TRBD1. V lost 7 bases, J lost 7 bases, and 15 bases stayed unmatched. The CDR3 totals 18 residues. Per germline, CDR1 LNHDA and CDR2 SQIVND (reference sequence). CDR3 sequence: CASTNPWRDRGKNSPLHF. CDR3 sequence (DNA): TGTGCCAGTACTAACCCGTGGAGGGACAGGGGGAAAAATTCACCCCTCCACTTT.

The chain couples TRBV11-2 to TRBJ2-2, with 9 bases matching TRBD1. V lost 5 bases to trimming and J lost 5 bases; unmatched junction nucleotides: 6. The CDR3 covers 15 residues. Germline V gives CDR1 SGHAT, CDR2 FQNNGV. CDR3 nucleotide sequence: TGTGCCAGCAGCAGCAACAGGGGGCGAACCGGGGAGCTGTTTTTT. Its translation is CASSSNRGRTGELFF.

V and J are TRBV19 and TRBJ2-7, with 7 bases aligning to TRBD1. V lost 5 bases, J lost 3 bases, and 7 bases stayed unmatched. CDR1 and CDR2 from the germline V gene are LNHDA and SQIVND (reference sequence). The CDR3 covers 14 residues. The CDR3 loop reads CASSRNDRDYEQYF. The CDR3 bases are TGTGCCAGTAGTCGTAACGACAGGGACTACGAGCAGTACTTC.

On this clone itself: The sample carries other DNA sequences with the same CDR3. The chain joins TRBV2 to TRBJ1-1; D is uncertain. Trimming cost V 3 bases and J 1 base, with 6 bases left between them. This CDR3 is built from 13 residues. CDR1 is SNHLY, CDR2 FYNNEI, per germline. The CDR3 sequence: CASSDGGNTEAFF. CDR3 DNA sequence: TGTGCCAGCAGTGACGGAGGGAACACTGAAGCTTTCTTT.

Written as DNA, the CDR3 is TGTGCCAGCAGCCGGAAGCTAACAGGGGGCACTGAAGCTTTCTTT. Translating gives CASSRKLTGGTEAFF. The gene calls are TRBV28 and TRBJ1-1; 8 nucleotides agree with TRBD1. Germline V gene lookup returns CDR1 MDHEN and CDR2 SYDVKM. This CDR3 spans 15 amino acids. Trimming took 6 bases from V and 4 from J; bases not matched to a gene: 10.

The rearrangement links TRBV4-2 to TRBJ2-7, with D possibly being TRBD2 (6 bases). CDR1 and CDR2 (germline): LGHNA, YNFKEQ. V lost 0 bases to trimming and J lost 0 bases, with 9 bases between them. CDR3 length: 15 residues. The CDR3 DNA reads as TGTGCCAGCAGCCAAGATCGGGGACTCTCCTACGAGCAGTACTTC. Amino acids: CASSQDRGLSYEQYF.

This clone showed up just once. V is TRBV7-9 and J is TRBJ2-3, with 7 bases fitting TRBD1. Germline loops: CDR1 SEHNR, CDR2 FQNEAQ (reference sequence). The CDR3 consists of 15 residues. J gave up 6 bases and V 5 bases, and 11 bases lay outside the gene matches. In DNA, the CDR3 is TGTGCCAGCAGCCCGGACAGGCAAAGGGGGGATACGCAGTATTTT. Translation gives CASSPDRQRGDTQYF.

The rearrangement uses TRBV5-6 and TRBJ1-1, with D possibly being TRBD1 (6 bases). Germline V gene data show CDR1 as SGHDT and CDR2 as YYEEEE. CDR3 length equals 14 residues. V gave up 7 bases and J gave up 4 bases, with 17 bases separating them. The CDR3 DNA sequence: TGTGCCAGCGGACGAACAGGGATAGGCACTGAAGCTTTCTTT. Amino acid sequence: CASGRTGIGTEAFF.

The CDR3 spells CASSLNSNTEAFF. The CDR3 DNA is TGTGCCAGCAGTTTAAACTCGAACACTGAAGCTTTCTTT. The genes are TRBV28 and TRBJ1-1; no firm D call. This CDR3 has 13 residues. Per the germline V gene, CDR1 is MDHEN and CDR2 is SYDVKM. Trimming took off 2 bases at V and 1 base at J, with 5 bases between the two ends.

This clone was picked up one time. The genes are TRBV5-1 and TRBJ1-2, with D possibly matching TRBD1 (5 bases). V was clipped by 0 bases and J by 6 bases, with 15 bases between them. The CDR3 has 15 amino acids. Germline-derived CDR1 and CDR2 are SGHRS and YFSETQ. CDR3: CASSLGQGWNNGYTF. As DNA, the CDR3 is TGCGCCAGCAGCTTGGGTCAGGGTTGGAATAATGGCTACACCTTC.

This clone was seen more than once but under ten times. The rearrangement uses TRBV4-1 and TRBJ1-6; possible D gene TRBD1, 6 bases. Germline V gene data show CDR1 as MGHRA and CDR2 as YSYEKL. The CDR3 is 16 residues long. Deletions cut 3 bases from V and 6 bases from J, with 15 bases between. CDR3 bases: TGCGCCAGCAGCCAGCTCCCGGGACATAGTAATTCACCCCTCCACTTT. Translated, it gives CASSQLPGHSNSPLHF.

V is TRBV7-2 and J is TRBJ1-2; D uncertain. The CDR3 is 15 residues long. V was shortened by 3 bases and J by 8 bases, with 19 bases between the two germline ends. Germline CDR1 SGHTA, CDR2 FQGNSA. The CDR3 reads CASSFYSAGELGYTF. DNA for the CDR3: TGTGCCAGCAGCTTCTATTCGGCAGGCGAATTAGGCTACACCTTC.

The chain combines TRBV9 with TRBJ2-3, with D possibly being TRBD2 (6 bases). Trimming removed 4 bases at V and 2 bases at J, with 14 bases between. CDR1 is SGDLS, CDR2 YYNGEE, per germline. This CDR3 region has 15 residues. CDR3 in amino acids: CASSPLGGATDTQYF. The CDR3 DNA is TGTGCCAGCAGCCCCCTTGGCGGGGCCACAGATACGCAGTATTTT.